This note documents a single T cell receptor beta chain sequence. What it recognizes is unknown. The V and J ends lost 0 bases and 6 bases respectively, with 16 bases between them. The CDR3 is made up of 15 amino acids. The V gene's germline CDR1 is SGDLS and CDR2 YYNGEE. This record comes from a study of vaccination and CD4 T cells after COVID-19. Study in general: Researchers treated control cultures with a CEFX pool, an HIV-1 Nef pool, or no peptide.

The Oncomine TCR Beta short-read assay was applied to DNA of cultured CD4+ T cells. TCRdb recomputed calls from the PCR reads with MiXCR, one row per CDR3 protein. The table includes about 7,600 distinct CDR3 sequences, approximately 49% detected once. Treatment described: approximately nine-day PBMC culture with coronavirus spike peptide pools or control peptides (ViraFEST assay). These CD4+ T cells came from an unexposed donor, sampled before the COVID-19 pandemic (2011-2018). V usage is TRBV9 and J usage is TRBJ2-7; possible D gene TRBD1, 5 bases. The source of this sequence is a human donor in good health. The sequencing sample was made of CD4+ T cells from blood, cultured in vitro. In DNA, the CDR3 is TGTGCCAGCAGCGTAGACCCTTGGACATCCCCCGAGCAGTACTTC. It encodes CASSVDPWTSPEQYF.